This T cell receptor (beta chain) was identified in a study of regulatory T cells in long-lasting Graves disease. Overall study context: Newly diagnosed Graves' patients had taken antithyroid drugs under 3 months.

Only a few counts were recorded for this clonotype. Time point given: newly diagnosed GD, antithyroid drugs for less than 3 months. The TCR library was made from RNA extracted from PBMCs. Combining iRepertoire HTBI primers with Arm-PCR of CDR3 regions, the authors built TCR beta libraries. TCRdb independently ran MiXCR on the multiplex PCR reads; one entry per CDR3 protein. The sample has about 420,000 distinct CDR3 sequences; about 15% are singletons. These same records also appear under a second study, on T cells in Graves' hyperthyroidism and ophthalmopathy. According to that study: No progression to ophthalmopathy during 18 months of follow-up defined stable disease.

This sequence was found in a young woman with Graves disease. This material consisted of peripheral blood mononuclear cells (PBMCs), taken at new diagnosis, from a patient treated with antithyroid drugs.

The DNA for the CDR3 is TGCGCCAGCAGCCAAGAGGGGGGGCCTGATGAAAAACTGTTTTTT. Encoded protein: CASSQEGGPDEKLFF. V usage is TRBV4-3 and J usage is TRBJ1-4; D possibly corresponds to TRBD1 (6 bases). Trimming took off 0 bases at V and 6 bases at J, with 11 bases between the two ends. Germline assignment: CDR1 LGHNA and CDR2 YSLEER. The CDR3 consists of 15 residues.